The entry that follows covers one T cell receptor (beta chain) sequence. A read error may be the cause here, since a much bigger clone is one base away. One entry per CDR3 protein results from TCRdb running MiXCR on the 5' RACE reads. The sample lists around 130,000 distinct CDR3 sequences, approximately 6.8% seen once, with 12% in the top ten. CDR3 size: 11 residues. Germline V gene sequence: CDR1 ENHRY, CDR2 SYGVKD. V was clipped by 5 bases and J by 5 bases, with 6 bases between them. The entry originates in a study of CD8 T cells in ankylosing spondylitis. The chain combines TRBV10-3 with TRBJ2-5, with D uncertain. The source material was blood, either unsorted or a sorted T cell fraction (not recorded which). The sequence was collected from a male donor with ankylosing spondylitis or in good health (not recorded which). CDR3 DNA sequence: TGTGCCATCAGTTCCCACGAGACCCAGTACTTC. Translating gives CAISSHETQYF.